This TCR beta chain was identified during a study of technical replicates of blood from a handful of donors. From germline, CDR1 is MNHNS and CDR2 SASEGT. Trimming stripped 3 bases from V and 4 bases from J, with 7 bases between. The CDR3 loop spans 13 amino acids. The assay was immunoSEQ multiplex PCR, and TCRdb's table has in-frame clones only and misses some. The sample includes around 93,000 clones, 85% to 95% of them seen just once. This clone was detected once. The material sequenced was T cells isolated from PBMCs. This clonotype was obtained from a human donor in good health. The chain links TRBV6-1 to TRBJ1-5; a weak D match, TRBD1 (5 bases). CDR3 protein: CASSDRENQPQHF. DNA for the CDR3: TGTGCCAGCAGTGACAGGGAAAATCAGCCCCAGCATTTT.